The rows below give T cell receptor beta chains drawn from one sample of a study of PD-1 blockade in classical Hodgkin lymphoma. Only in-frame clones appear in the TCRdb table, and some are missing; sequencing was by immunoSEQ multiplex PCR. This table holds 25,000 to 30,000 clones, about 86% found once. The source material was CD8+ T cells from blood, sampled at baseline. The receptor source for this set is a human donor with classical Hodgkin lymphoma. Both conserved end residues are part of each CDR3. Each record gives: D gene, V gene, J gene, clone size, CDR3 DNA, CDR3 protein. D genes are given only for firm matches. Only some rows state a clone size, as once, few, many or a class for expanded clones.

D gene: .
V gene: TRBV4-1
J gene: TRBJ1-5
clone size: .
CDR3 DNA: TGCGCCAGCAGCCAAGTAGCGTCGAATCAGCCCCAGCATTTT
CDR3 protein: CASSQVASNQPQHF

D gene: .
V gene: TRBV28
J gene: TRBJ2-1
clone size: .
CDR3 DNA: TGTGCCAGCAGTTTATGGGGTCGAGGGGGGAATGAGCAGTTCTTC
CDR3 protein: CASSLWGRGGNEQFF

D gene: TRBD1
V gene: TRBV6-6
J gene: TRBJ1-5
clone size: .
CDR3 DNA: TGTGCCAGCAGTCAGTCTAGGGGACAGGGGCAGCCCCAGCATTTT
CDR3 protein: CASSQSRGQGQPQHF

D gene: .
V gene: TRBV28
J gene: TRBJ2-7
clone size: .
CDR3 DNA: TGTGCCAGCAGTTTGGGTAGCCTCGGGGACTACGAGCAGTACTTC
CDR3 protein: CASSLGSLGDYEQYF

D gene: .
V gene: TRBV6-5
J gene: TRBJ2-3
clone size: .
CDR3 DNA: TGTGCCAGCAGACAGGGTGCAACTGCAGATACGCAGTATTTT
CDR3 protein: CASRQGATADTQYF

D gene: .
V gene: TRBV10-3
J gene: TRBJ1-2
clone size: .
CDR3 DNA: TGTGCCCTAAAGGACGGGAACTATGGCTACACCTTC
CDR3 protein: CALKDGNYGYTF

D gene: .
V gene: TRBV14
J gene: TRBJ1-2
clone size: .
CDR3 DNA: TGTGCCAGCAGCCACCAGGGGATGGATGGCTACACCTTC
CDR3 protein: CASSHQGMDGYTF

D gene: .
V gene: TRBV9
J gene: TRBJ1-2
clone size: .
CDR3 DNA: TGTGCCAGCAGCCCAACAGGGTCGGGGGGCTACACCTTC
CDR3 protein: CASSPTGSGGYTF

D gene: TRBD1
V gene: TRBV28
J gene: TRBJ2-1
clone size: .
CDR3 DNA: TGTGCCAGCACCATGACAGGGCTAGATTTCTACAATGAGCAGTTCTTC
CDR3 protein: CASTMTGLDFYNEQFF

D gene: .
V gene: TRBV7-9
J gene: TRBJ2-5
clone size: .
CDR3 DNA: TGTGCCAGCAGCTCTCTGGGGGGTCTAGAGGGAAAAGAGACCCAGTACTTC
CDR3 protein: CASSSLGGLEGKETQYF

D gene: TRBD2
V gene: TRBV10-2
J gene: TRBJ2-7
clone size: .
CDR3 DNA: TGCGCCAGCAAGGGACTAGCGGGATCCTCCTACGAGCAGTACTTC
CDR3 protein: CASKGLAGSSYEQYF

D gene: .
V gene: TRBV10-3
J gene: TRBJ1-3
clone size: .
CDR3 DNA: TGTGCCATCAGTGAGTCGAGAACTCCGGCCATATATTTT
CDR3 protein: CAISESRTPAIYF

D gene: TRBD2
V gene: TRBV6-5
J gene: TRBJ2-1
clone size: .
CDR3 DNA: TGTGCCAGCAGTTACTACCGGACTAGCGTGAATGAGCAGTTCTTC
CDR3 protein: CASSYYRTSVNEQFF

D gene: TRBD1
V gene: TRBV7-6
J gene: TRBJ1-1
clone size: .
CDR3 DNA: TGTGCCAGCAGCTCAGGGGGTGGATACACTGAAGCTTTCTTT
CDR3 protein: CASSSGGGYTEAFF

D gene: .
V gene: TRBV9
J gene: TRBJ1-1
clone size: once
CDR3 DNA: TGTGCCAGCAGCGTAGGACAGATCACTGAAGCTTTCTTT
CDR3 protein: CASSVGQITEAFF

D gene: .
V gene: TRBV28
J gene: TRBJ2-1
clone size: .
CDR3 DNA: TGTGCCAGCAGAGGCTTTGATGAGCAGTTCTTC
CDR3 protein: CASRGFDEQFF

D gene: .
V gene: TRBV21-1
J gene: TRBJ2-7
clone size: .
CDR3 DNA: TGTGCCACCGAGATGGGACAGGAAAACTACGAGCAGTACTTC
CDR3 protein: CATEMGQENYEQYF

D gene: TRBD1
V gene: TRBV27
J gene: TRBJ1-1
clone size: .
CDR3 DNA: TGTGCCAGCAGTTTATACGACAGGGGATACACTGAAGCTTTCTTT
CDR3 protein: CASSLYDRGYTEAFF

D gene: .
V gene: TRBV4-1
J gene: TRBJ2-1
clone size: .
CDR3 DNA: TGCGCCAGCAGCCATACCATCCCGTACAATGAGCAGTTCTTC
CDR3 protein: CASSHTIPYNEQFF

D gene: .
V gene: TRBV27
J gene: TRBJ2-3
clone size: once
CDR3 DNA: TGTGCCAGCAGTTCAGGTGCCGGGGGAAGCACAGATACGCAGTATTTT
CDR3 protein: CASSSGAGGSTDTQYF

D gene: .
V gene: TRBV28
J gene: TRBJ2-1
clone size: .
CDR3 DNA: TGTGCCAGCACCCCGGTACCGGTGGGGTCCTACAATGAGCAGTTCTTC
CDR3 protein: CASTPVPVGSYNEQFF

D gene: TRBD2
V gene: TRBV27
J gene: TRBJ2-5
clone size: .
CDR3 DNA: TGTGCCAGCAGTTCCGGACTAGCGGGATATCAAGAGACCCAGTACTTC
CDR3 protein: CASSSGLAGYQETQYF

D gene: .
V gene: TRBV30
J gene: TRBJ1-1
clone size: .
CDR3 DNA: TGTGCCTGGAATGAAGCTTTCTTT
CDR3 protein: CAWNEAFF

D gene: TRBD2
V gene: TRBV7-6
J gene: TRBJ2-1
clone size: .
CDR3 DNA: TGTGCCAGCAGCTTAGCAGCGGGAGACCCACAGAAGGATGAGCAGTTCTTC
CDR3 protein: CASSLAAGDPQKDEQFF

D gene: .
V gene: TRBV19
J gene: TRBJ2-1
clone size: once
CDR3 DNA: TGTGCCAGTAGTATTACGACCGGCAGCAATGAGCAGTTCTTC
CDR3 protein: CASSITTGSNEQFF

D gene: .
V gene: TRBV7-9
J gene: TRBJ2-5
clone size: .
CDR3 DNA: TGTGCCGCAAGGAAAGGGGAGACCCAGTACTTC
CDR3 protein: CAARKGETQYF

D gene: .
V gene: TRBV6-1
J gene: TRBJ2-7
clone size: .
CDR3 DNA: TGTGCCAGCAGTGACCAATTTGAGGGCTACGAGCAGTACTTC
CDR3 protein: CASSDQFEGYEQYF

D gene: .
V gene: TRBV13
J gene: TRBJ2-3
clone size: .
CDR3 DNA: TGTGCCAGCAGCTCCCAAGCGGACCCTAGCACAGATACGCAGTATTTT
CDR3 protein: CASSSQADPSTDTQYF

D gene: .
V gene: TRBV5-4
J gene: TRBJ1-2
clone size: few
CDR3 DNA: TGTGCCAGCAGCTCGGGGGGCTTTAACTATGGCTACACCTTC
CDR3 protein: CASSSGGFNYGYTF

D gene: .
V gene: TRBV6-5
J gene: TRBJ1-1
clone size: .
CDR3 DNA: TGTGCCAGCAGTCTCCCCTACAGGTCTGAAGCTTTCTTT
CDR3 protein: CASSLPYRSEAFF

D gene: .
V gene: TRBV4-1
J gene: TRBJ1-2
clone size: .
CDR3 DNA: TGCGCCAGCAGCCCTTCACCTGGAGTGGAGGGGGGATGGGGCTACACCTTC
CDR3 protein: CASSPSPGVEGGWGYTF

D gene: .
V gene: TRBV29-1
J gene: TRBJ2-3
clone size: .
CDR3 DNA: TGCAGCGTTGAAGATCGCCTTGACAGGAGTTACACAGATACGCAGTATTTT
CDR3 protein: CSVEDRLDRSYTDTQYF

D gene: TRBD2
V gene: TRBV30
J gene: TRBJ2-3
clone size: .
CDR3 DNA: TGTGCCTGGGAGGGACAGTCGGGACTAGCGGGAGGCCCCCCTAGCACAGATACGCAGTATTTT
CDR3 protein: CAWEGQSGLAGGPPSTDTQYF

D gene: TRBD2
V gene: TRBV27
J gene: TRBJ2-7
clone size: .
CDR3 DNA: TGTGCCAGCAGTTATCTAGCGGGCGAGCAGTACTTC
CDR3 protein: CASSYLAGEQYF

D gene: TRBD1
V gene: TRBV6-5
J gene: TRBJ1-2
clone size: .
CDR3 DNA: TGTGCCAGCAGTTACCAGACAGGGAATTACTATGGCTACACCTTC
CDR3 protein: CASSYQTGNYYGYTF

D gene: .
V gene: TRBV4-1
J gene: TRBJ2-7
clone size: .
CDR3 DNA: TGCGCCAGCAGCCATAGGGTTAGTCCTTCCGACGAGCAGTACTTC
CDR3 protein: CASSHRVSPSDEQYF

D gene: TRBD1
V gene: TRBV4-1
J gene: TRBJ1-5
clone size: .
CDR3 DNA: TGCGCCAGCAGCCTCATAGACAGGGGGATCGGGAGCAATCAGCCCCAGCATTTT
CDR3 protein: CASSLIDRGIGSNQPQHF

D gene: .
V gene: TRBV27
J gene: TRBJ1-2
clone size: .
CDR3 DNA: TGTGCCAGCAGTCCTTTTCCAAGGAGCTATGGCTACACCTTC
CDR3 protein: CASSPFPRSYGYTF